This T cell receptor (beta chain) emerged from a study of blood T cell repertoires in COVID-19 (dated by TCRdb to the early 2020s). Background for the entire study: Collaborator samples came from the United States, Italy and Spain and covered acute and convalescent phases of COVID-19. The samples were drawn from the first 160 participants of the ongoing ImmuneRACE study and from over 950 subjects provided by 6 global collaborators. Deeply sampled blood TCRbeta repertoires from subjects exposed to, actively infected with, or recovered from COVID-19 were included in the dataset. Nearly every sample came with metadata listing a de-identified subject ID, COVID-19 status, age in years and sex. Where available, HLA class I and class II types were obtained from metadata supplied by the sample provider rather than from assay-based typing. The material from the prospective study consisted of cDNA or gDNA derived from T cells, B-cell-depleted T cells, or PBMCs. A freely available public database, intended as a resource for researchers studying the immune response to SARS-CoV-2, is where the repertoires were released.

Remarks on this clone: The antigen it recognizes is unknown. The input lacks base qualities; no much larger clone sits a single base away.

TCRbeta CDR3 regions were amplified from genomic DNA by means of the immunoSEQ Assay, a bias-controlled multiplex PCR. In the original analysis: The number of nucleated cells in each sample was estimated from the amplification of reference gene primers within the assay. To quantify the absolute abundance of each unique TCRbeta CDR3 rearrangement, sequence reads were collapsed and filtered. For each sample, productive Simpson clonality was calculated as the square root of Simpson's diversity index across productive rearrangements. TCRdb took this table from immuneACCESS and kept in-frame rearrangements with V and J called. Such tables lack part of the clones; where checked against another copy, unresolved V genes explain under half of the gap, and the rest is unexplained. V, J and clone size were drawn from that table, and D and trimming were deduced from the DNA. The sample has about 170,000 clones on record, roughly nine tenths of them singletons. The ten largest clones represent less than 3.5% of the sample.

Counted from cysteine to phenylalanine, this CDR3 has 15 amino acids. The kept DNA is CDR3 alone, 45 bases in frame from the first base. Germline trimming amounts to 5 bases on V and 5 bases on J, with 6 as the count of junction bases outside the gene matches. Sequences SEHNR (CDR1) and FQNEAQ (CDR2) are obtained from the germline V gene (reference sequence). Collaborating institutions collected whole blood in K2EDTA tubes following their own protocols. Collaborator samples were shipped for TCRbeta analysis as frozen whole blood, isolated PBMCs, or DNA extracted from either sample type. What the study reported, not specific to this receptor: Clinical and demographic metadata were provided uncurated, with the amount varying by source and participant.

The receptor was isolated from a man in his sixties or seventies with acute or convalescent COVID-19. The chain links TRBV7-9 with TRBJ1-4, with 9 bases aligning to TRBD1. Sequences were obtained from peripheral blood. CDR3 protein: CASSARQGGNEKLFF. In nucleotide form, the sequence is TGTGCCAGCAGCGCCCGACAGGGGGGGAATGAAAAACTGTTTTTT.